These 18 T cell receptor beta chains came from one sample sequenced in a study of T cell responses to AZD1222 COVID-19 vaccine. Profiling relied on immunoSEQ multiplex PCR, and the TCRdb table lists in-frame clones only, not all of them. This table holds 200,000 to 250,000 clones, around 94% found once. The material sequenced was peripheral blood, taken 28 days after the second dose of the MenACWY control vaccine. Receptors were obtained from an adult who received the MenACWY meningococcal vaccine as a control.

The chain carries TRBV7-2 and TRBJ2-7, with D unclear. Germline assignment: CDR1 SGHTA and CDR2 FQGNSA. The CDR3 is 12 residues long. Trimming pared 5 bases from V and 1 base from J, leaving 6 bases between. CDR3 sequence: CASSQPSYEQYF. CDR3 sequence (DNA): TGTGCCAGCAGCCAGCCTTCCTACGAGCAGTACTTC.

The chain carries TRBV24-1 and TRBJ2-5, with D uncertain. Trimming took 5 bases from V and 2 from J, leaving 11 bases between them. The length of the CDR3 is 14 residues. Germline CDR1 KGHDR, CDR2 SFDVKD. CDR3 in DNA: TGTGCCACCAGTGCATCAGATGGGCAAGAGACCCAGTACTTC. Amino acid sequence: CATSASDGQETQYF.

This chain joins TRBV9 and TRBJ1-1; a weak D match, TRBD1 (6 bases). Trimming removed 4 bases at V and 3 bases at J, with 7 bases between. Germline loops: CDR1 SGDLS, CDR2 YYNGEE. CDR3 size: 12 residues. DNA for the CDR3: TGTGCCAGCAGCTCAGGGGACACTGAAGCTTTCTTT. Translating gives CASSSGDTEAFF.

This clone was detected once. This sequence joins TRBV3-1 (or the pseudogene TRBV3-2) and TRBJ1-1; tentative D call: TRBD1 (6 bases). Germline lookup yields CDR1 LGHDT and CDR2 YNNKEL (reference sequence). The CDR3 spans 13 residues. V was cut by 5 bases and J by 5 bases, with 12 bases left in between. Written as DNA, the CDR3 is TGTGCCAGCAGCGAAACAGGGAGGACTGAAGCTTTCTTT. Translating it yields CASSETGRTEAFF.

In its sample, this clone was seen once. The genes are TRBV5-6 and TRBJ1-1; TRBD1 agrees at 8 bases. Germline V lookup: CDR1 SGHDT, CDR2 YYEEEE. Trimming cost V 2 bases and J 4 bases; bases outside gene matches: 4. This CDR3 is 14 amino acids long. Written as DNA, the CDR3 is TGTGCCAGCAGCTTAAGAACAGGGGGCACTGAAGCTTTCTTT. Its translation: CASSLRTGGTEAFF.

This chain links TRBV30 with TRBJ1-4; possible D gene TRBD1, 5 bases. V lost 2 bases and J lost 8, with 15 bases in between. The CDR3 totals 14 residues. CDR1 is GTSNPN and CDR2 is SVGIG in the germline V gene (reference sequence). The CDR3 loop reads CAWSLGGVEEKLFF. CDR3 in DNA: TGTGCCTGGAGTCTGGGGGGAGTAGAGGAAAAACTGTTTTTT.

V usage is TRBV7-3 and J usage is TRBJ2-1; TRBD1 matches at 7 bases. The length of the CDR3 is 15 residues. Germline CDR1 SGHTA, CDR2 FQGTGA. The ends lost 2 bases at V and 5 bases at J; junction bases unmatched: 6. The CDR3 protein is CASSLGVRGHNEQFF. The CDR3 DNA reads TGTGCCAGCAGCTTAGGTGTTAGGGGGCACAATGAGCAGTTCTTC.

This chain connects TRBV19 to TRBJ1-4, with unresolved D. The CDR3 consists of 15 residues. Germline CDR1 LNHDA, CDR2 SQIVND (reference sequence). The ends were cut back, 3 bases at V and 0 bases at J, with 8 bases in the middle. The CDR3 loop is CASSIDGTTNEKLFF. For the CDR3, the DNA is TGTGCCAGTAGTATCGACGGGACAACTAATGAAAAACTGTTTTTT.

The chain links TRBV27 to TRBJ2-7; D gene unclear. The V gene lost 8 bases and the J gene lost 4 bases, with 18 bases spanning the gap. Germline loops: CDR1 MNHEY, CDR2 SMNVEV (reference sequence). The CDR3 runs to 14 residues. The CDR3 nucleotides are TGTGCCAGCGGCCGGGTCGGAACATATTACGAGCAGTACTTC. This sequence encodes CASGRVGTYYEQYF.

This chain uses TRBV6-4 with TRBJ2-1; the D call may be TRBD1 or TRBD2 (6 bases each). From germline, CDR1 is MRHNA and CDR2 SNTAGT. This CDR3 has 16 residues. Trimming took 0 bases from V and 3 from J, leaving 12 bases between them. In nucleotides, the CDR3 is TGTGCCAGCAGTGACTCGCCGGGGGCGGGCTACAATGAGCAGTTCTTC. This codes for CASSDSPGAGYNEQFF.

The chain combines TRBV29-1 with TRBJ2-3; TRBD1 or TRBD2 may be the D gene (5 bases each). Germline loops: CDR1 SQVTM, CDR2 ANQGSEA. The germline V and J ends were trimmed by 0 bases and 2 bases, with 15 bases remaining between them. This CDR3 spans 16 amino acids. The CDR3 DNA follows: TGCAGCGTTGAAGACAGGGACCTTATTCCCACAGATACGCAGTATTTT. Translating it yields CSVEDRDLIPTDTQYF.

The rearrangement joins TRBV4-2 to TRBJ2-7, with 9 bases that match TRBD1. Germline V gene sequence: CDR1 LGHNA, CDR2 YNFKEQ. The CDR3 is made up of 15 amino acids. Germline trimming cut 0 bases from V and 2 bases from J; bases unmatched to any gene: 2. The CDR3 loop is CASSQERDRAYEQYF. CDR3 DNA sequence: TGTGCCAGCAGCCAAGAAAGGGACAGGGCCTACGAGCAGTACTTC.

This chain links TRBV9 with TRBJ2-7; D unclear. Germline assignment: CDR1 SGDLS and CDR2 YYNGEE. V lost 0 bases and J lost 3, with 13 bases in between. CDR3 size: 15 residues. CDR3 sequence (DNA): TGTGCCAGCAGCGTAGAGGCAGGCCCCTACTACGAGCAGTACTTC. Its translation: CASSVEAGPYYEQYF.

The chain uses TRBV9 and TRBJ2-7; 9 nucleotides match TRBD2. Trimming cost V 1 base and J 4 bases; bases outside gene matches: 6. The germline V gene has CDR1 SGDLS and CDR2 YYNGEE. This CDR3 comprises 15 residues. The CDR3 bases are TGTGCCAGCAGCGTATCGGGTAGCGGGGGATACGAGCAGTACTTC. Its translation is CASSVSGSGGYEQYF. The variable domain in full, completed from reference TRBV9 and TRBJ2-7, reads DSGVTQTPKHLITATGQRVTLRCSPRSGDLSVYWYQQSLDQGLQFLIQYYNGEERAKGNILERFSAQQFPDLHSELNLSSLELGDSALYFCASSVSGSGGYEQYFGPGTRLTVT.

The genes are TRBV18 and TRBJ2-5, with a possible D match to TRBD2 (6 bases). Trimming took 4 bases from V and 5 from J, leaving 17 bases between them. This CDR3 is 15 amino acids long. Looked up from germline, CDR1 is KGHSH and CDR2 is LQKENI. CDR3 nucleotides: TGTGCCAGCTCACACTCCCCGGGGGACTTCGAGACCCAGTACTTC. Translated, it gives CASSHSPGDFETQYF.

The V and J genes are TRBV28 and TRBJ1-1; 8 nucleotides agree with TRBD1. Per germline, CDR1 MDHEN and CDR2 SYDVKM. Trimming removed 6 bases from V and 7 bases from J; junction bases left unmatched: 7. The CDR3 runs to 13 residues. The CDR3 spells CASSVNRGSEAFF. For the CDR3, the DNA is TGTGCCAGCAGCGTCAACAGGGGGAGTGAAGCTTTCTTT.

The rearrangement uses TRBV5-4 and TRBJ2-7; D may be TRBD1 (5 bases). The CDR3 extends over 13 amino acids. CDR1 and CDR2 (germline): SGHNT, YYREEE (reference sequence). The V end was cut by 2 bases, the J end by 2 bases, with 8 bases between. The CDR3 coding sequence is TGTGCCAGCAGCTTTGACAGCGCCTACGAGCAGTACTTC. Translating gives CASSFDSAYEQYF.

The CDR3 sequence: CASKEGGNYYGYTF. CDR3 bases: TGTGCCAGCAAGGAAGGAGGGAATTACTATGGCTACACCTTC. The chain couples TRBV27 to TRBJ1-2; D is ambiguous. Germline loops: CDR1 MNHEY, CDR2 SMNVEV (reference sequence). This CDR3 comprises 14 residues. Deletions cut 7 bases from V and 3 bases from J, with 15 bases between.